Included here is one TCR beta chain sequence, with context. The CDR3 runs to 13 residues. Trimming cost V 5 bases and J 4 bases, with 11 bases left between them. CDR1 and CDR2 from the germline V gene are SGHNT and YENEEA. This sample was taken from a study of shared clonotypes between healthy human individuals. Naivety among CD8 cells was defined by CD45RO negativity and positive CCR7 selection, thereby excluding terminally differentiated effector memory CD45RA+ cells. The assay was immunoSEQ multiplex PCR, and TCRdb's table has in-frame clones only and misses some. The data hold over 2,000,000 clones, with just over 90% observed a single time.

The chain joins TRBV11-3 to TRBJ1-1, with a weak D call TRBD1 (5 bases). The sequence came from a man aged 18 to 30 in good health. Some clones in this sample may be carry-over from other donors' samples. Sequences were obtained from naive CD8+ T cells from PBMCs. CDR3 loop: CASSPGGSTEAFF. For the CDR3, the DNA is TGTGCCAGCAGCCCTGGGGGGTCCACTGAAGCTTTCTTT.